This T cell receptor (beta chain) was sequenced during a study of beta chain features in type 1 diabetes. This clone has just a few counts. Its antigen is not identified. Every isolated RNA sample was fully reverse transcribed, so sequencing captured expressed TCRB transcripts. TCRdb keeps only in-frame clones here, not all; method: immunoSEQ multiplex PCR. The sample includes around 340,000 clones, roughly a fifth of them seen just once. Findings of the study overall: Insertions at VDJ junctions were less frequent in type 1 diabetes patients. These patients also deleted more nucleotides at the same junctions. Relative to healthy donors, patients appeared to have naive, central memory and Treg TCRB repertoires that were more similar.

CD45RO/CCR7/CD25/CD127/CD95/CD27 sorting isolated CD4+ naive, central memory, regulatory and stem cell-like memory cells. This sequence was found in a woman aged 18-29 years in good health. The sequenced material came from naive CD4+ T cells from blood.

CDR3 amino acids: CASSSTTGVSVNEQFF. The CDR3 coding sequence is TGCGCCAGCAGCTCCACAACAGGGGTTAGTGTGAATGAGCAGTTCTTC. This chain uses TRBV5-1 with TRBJ2-1; 7 bases are shared with TRBD1. This CDR3 contains 16 residues. From germline, CDR1 is SGHRS and CDR2 YFSETQ. With V trimmed by 3 bases and J by 7 bases, 13 bases remained unmatched.